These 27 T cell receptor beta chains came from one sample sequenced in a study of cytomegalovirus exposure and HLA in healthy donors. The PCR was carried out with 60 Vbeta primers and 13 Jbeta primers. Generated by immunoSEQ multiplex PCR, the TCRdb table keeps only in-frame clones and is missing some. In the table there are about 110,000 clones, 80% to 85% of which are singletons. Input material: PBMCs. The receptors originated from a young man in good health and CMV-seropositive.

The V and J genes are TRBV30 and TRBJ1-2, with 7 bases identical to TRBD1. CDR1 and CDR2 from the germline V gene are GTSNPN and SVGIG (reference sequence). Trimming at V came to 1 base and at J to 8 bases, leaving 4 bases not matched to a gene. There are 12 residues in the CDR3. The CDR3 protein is CAWSATGEGYTF. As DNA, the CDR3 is TGTGCCTGGAGTGCAACAGGGGAGGGCTACACCTTC.

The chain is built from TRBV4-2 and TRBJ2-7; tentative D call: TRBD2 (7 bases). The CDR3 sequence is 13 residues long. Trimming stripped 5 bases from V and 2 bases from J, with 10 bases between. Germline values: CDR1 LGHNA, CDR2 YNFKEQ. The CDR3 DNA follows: TGTGCCAGCAGCGAGGGGGGGCCCTACGAGCAGTACTTC. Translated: CASSEGGPYEQYF.

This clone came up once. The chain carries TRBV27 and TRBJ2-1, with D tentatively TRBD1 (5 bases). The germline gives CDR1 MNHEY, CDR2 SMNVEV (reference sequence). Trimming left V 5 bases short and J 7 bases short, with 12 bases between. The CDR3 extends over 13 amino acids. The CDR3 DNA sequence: TGTGCCAGCAGTCCCCAGGGTTATAATGAGCAGTTCTTC. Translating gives CASSPQGYNEQFF.

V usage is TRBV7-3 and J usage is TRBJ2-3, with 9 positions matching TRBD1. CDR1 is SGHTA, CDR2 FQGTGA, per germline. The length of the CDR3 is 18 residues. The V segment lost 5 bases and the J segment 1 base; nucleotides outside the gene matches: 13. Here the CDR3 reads CASSLCALQGACTDTQYF. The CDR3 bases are TGTGCCAGCAGCCTATGCGCATTACAGGGGGCTTGCACAGATACGCAGTATTTT.

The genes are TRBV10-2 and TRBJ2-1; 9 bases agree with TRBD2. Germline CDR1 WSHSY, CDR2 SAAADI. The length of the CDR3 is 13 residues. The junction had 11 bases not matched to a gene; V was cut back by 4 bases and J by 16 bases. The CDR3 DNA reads TGCGCCAGCAGTGGGCTAGCGGGATCAATAACTTTCTTC. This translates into CASSGLAGSITFF.

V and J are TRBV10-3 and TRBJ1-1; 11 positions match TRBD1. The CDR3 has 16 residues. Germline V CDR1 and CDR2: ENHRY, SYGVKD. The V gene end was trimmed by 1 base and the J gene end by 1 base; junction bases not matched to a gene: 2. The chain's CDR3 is CAISEYGTGGNTEAFF. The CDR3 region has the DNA TGTGCCATCAGTGAGTATGGGACAGGGGGGAACACTGAAGCTTTCTTT.

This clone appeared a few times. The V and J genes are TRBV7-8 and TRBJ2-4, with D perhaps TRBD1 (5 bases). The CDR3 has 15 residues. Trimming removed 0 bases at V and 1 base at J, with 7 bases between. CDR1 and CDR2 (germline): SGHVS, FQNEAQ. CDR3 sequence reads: CASSLARVAKNIQYF. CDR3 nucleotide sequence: TGTGCCAGCAGCTTAGCCAGGGTGGCCAAAAACATTCAGTACTTC.

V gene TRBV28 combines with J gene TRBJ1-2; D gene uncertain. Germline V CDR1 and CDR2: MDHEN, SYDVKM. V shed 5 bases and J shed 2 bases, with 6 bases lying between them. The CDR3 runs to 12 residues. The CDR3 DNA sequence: TGTGCCAGCAGTACAAAGAACTATGGCTACACCTTC. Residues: CASSTKNYGYTF.

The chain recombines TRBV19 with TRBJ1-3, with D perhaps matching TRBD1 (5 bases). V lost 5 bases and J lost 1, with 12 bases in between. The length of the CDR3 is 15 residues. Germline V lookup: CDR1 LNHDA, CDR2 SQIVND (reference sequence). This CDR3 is CASSPRAPSGNTIYF. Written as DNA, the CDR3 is TGTGCCAGTAGTCCCAGGGCCCCTTCTGGAAACACCATATATTTT.

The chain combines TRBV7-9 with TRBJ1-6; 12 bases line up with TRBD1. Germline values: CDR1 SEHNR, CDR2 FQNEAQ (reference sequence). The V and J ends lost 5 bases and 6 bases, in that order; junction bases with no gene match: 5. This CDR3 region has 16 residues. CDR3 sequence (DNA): TGTGCCAGCAGCCTAGGGACAGGGGGCCCTAATTCACCCCTCCACTTT. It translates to CASSLGTGGPNSPLHF. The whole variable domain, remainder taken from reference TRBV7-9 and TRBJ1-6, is DTGVSQNPRHKITKRGQNVTFRCDPISEHNRLYWYRQTLGQGPEFLTYFQNEAQLEKSRLLSDRFSAERPKGSFSTLEIQRTEQGDSAMYLCASSLGTGGPNSPLHFGNGTRLTVT.

This CDR3 is CASSLDEFSGYGYTF. The CDR3 DNA reads TGTGCCAGCAGCTTAGATGAATTCAGTGGCTATGGCTACACCTTC. This chain joins TRBV11-2 and TRBJ1-2; D not certain. The CDR3 covers 15 residues. From germline, CDR1 is SGHAT and CDR2 FQNNGV. The V and J ends lost 0 bases and 4 bases respectively, with 12 bases between them.

The CDR3, as DNA: TGTGCCAGCAGCTTACTACGGGACAGCTCCTACAATGAGCAGTTCTTC. This translates into CASSLLRDSSYNEQFF. The chain joins TRBV7-2 to TRBJ2-1; 7 nucleotides align to TRBD1. The V and J ends lost 2 bases and 0 bases, in that order; junction bases with no gene match: 4. The CDR3 is 16 residues long. Looked up from germline, CDR1 is SGHTA and CDR2 is FQGNSA.

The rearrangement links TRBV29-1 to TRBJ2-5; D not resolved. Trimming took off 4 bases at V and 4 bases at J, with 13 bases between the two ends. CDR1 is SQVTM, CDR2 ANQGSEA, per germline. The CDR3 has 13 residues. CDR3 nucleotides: TGCAGCGTTGTTATCTCAGCGAGAGAGACCCAGTACTTC. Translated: CSVVISARETQYF.

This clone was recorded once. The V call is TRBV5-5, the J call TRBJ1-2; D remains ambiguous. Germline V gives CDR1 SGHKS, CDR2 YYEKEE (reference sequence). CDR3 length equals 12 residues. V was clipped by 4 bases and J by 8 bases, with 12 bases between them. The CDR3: CASSGSLAGYTF. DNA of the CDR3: TGTGCCAGCAGCGGAAGCTTAGCGGGCTACACCTTC.

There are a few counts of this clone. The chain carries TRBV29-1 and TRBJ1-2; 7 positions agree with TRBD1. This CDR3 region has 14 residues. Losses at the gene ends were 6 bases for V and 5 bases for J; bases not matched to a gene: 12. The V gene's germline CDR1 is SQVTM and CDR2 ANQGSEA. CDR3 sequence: CSVADRDRGYGYTF. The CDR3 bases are TGCAGCGTGGCCGACAGGGATAGAGGGTATGGCTACACCTTC.

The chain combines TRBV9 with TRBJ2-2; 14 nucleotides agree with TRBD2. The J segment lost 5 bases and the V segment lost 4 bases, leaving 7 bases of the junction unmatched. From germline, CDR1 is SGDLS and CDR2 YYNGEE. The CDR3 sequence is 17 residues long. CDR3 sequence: CASSPQTSGRGTGELFF. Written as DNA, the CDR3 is TGTGCCAGCAGCCCACAGACTAGCGGGAGGGGAACCGGGGAGCTGTTTTTT.

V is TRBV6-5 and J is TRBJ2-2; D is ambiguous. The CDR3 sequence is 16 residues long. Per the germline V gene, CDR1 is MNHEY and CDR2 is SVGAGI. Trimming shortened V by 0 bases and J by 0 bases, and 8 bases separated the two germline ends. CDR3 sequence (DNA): TGTGCCAGCAGTTACTCGGTCAGATCGAACACCGGGGAGCTGTTTTTT. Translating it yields CASSYSVRSNTGELFF.

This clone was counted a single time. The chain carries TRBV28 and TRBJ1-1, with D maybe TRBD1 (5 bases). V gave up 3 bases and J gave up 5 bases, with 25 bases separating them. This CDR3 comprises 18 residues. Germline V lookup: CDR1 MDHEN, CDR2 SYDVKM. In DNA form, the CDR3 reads TGTGCCAGCAGTTTGCCTCGGGGGATAGGCGCGTGGAGTACTGAAGCTTTCTTT. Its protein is CASSLPRGIGAWSTEAFF.

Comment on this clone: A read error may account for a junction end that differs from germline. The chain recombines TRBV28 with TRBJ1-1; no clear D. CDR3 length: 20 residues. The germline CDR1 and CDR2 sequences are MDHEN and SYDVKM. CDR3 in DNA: TGTGCCAGCAGTCTCCCCTTTCAATTGGAACCGACAACTTCGAACACTGAAGTTTTCTTT. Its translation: CASSLPFQLEPTTSNTEVFF.

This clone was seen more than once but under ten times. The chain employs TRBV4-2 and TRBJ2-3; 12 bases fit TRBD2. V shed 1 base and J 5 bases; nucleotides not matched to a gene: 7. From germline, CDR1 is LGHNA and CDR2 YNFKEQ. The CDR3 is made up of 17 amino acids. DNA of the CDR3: TGTGCCAGCAGCCAAGCACCGGGACTAGCGGGTGGAGATACGCAGTATTTT. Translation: CASSQAPGLAGGDTQYF.

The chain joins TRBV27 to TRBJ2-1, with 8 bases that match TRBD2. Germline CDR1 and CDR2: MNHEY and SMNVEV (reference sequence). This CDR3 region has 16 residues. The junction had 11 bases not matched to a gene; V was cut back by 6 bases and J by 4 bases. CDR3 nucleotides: TGTGCCAGCAGCCCCACGCGGGGGGCAAGGTACAATGAGCAGTTCTTC. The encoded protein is CASSPTRGARYNEQFF.

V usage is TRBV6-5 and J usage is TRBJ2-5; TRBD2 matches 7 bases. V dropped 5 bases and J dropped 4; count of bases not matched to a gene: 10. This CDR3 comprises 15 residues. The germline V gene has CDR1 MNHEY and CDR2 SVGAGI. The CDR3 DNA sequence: TGTGCCAGCAGTGCGGTCGGCGGGGGTAGAGAGACCCAGTACTTC. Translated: CASSAVGGGRETQYF.

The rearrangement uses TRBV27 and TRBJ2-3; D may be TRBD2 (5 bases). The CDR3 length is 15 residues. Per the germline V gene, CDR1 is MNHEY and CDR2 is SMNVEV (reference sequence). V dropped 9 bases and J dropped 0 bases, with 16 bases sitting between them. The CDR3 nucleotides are TGTGCCAGTTCCCGGGGTTCCCATAGCACAGATACGCAGTATTTT. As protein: CASSRGSHSTDTQYF.

The CDR3 DNA reads TGTGCCAGCAGCACGGGACACCGTATCAATCAGCCCCAGCATTTT. As protein: CASSTGHRINQPQHF. The chain combines TRBV7-6 with TRBJ1-5; weak D call: TRBD1 (6 bases). This CDR3 has 15 residues. Per the germline V gene, CDR1 is SGHVS and CDR2 is FNYEAQ. V was shortened by 5 bases and J by 3 bases, with 14 bases between the two germline ends.

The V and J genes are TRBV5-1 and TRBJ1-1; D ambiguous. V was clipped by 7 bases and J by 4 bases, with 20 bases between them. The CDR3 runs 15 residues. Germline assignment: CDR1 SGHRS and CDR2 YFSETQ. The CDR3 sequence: CASFPGTPGGTEAFF. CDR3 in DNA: TGCGCCAGCTTCCCGGGAACCCCGGGCGGCACTGAAGCTTTCTTT.

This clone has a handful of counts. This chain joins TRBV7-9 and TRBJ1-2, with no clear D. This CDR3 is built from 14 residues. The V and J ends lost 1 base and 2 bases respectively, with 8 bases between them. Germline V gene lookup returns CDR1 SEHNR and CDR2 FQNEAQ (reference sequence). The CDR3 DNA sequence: TGTGCCAGCAGCTTAGGTCTACGGAACTATGGCTACACCTTC. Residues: CASSLGLRNYGYTF.

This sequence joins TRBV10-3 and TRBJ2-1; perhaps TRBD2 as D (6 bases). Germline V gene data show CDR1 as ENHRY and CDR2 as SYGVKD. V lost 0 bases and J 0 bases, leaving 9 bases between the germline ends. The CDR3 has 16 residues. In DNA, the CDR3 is TGTGCCATCAGTGAGTCGGAGCGGGTCTCCTACAATGAGCAGTTCTTC. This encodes CAISESERVSYNEQFF.